This is a list of T cell receptor beta chains from one sample in a study of technical replicates of blood from a handful of donors. Sequencing used immunoSEQ multiplex PCR; TCRdb keeps in-frame clones, though not all of them. The sample lists about 56,000 clones, 90% to 95% seen once, with around 4.4% in the top ten. Sequenced material: PBMCs. All receptors come from a human donor in good health. Some clones in this sample may be carry-over from other donors' samples. CDR3s include the opening cysteine and the closing phenylalanine or tryptophan. D genes are given only for firm matches. Rows may omit the clone size; those that give it use once, few, many or a size class.

>TRBJ2-1|TRBD2|TRBV11-2|-
CASSFSPTSGSYNEQFF
TGTGCCAGCAGCTTCTCACCGACTAGCGGCTCCTACAATGAGCAGTTCTTC
>TRBJ2-7|-|TRBV6-1|-
CASPPGGSYEQYF
TGTGCCAGCCCACCCGGCGGGTCCTACGAGCAGTACTTC
>TRBJ2-5|-|TRBV6-6|-
CASSLPGQETQYF
TGTGCCAGCAGTTTGCCAGGGCAAGAGACCCAGTACTTC
>TRBJ2-7|TRBD2|TRBV4-1|-
CASSQDIVGGSSYEQYF
TGCGCCAGCAGCCAAGATATTGTGGGGGGGTCCTCCTACGAGCAGTACTTC
>TRBJ2-3|-|TRBV21-1|-
CASSKACGRGRADTQYF
TGTGCCAGCAGCAAAGCGTGTGGCAGGGGGCGTGCAGATACGCAGTATTTT
>TRBJ2-3|-|TRBV2|-
CASSRHTDTQYF
TGTGCCAGCAGTAGACACACAGATACGCAGTATTTT
>TRBJ1-5|-|TRBV6-4|once
CASSTNRDNQPQHF
TGTGCCAGCAGTACTAACAGGGATAATCAGCCCCAGCATTTT
>TRBJ1-3|-|TRBV6-5|-
CASSYGGSPSGNTIYF
TGTGCCAGCAGTTACGGCGGCTCCCCTAGCGGAAACACCATATATTTT
>TRBJ2-1|TRBD2|TRBV25-1|-
CASSTTSANEQFF
TGTGCCAGCAGTACGACTAGCGCCAATGAGCAGTTCTTC
>TRBJ2-4|TRBD1|TRBV29-1|-
CSAQWAGGYIQYF
TGCAGCGCCCAATGGGCAGGGGGCTACATTCAGTACTTC
>TRBJ2-1|TRBD2|TRBV4-3|-
CASSPGAAGGSGEQFF
TGCGCCAGCAGCCCAGGGGCAGCGGGGGGGTCCGGTGAGCAGTTCTTC
>TRBJ1-5|-|TRBV19|few
CASSIGQWSNQPQHF
TGTGCCAGTAGTATTGGGCAATGGAGCAATCAGCCCCAGCATTTT
>TRBJ2-1|TRBD2|TRBV7-6|-
CASSLGLAAYNEQFF
TGTGCCAGCAGCTTAGGACTAGCAGCCTACAATGAGCAGTTCTTC
>TRBJ2-7|TRBD2|TRBV30|-
CAWSTGGSSYEQYF
TGTGCCTGGAGTACGGGAGGGAGCTCCTACGAGCAGTACTTC
>TRBJ2-3|-|TRBV7-9|-
CASSPRREGEGTDTQYF
TGTGCCAGCAGCCCAAGGAGGGAAGGGGAGGGCACAGATACGCAGTATTTT
>TRBJ2-3|TRBD2|TRBV11-1|-
CASSSPSRLAGGWDTQYF
TGTGCCAGCAGTTCACCTTCGAGACTAGCGGGAGGATGGGATACGCAGTATTTT
>TRBJ2-7|TRBD1|TRBV4-2|once
CASSLGQGASYEQYF
TGTGCCAGCAGCTTGGGACAGGGGGCTTCCTACGAGCAGTACTTC
>TRBJ1-6|-|TRBV9|-
CASSAMDNSPLHF
TGTGCCAGCAGCGCTATGGATAATTCACCCCTCCACTTT
>TRBJ2-6|TRBD1|TRBV13|-
CASSPRQGAGANVLTF
TGTGCCAGCAGCCCACGACAGGGAGCCGGGGCCAACGTCCTGACTTTC
>TRBJ2-2|-|TRBV18|-
CASSPQRNTGELFF
TGTGCCAGCTCACCACAGAGGAACACCGGGGAGCTGTTTTTT
>TRBJ2-7|-|TRBV11-1|-
CASGGAASYEQYF
TGTGCCAGCGGTGGGGCCGCCTCCTACGAGCAGTACTTC
>TRBJ1-2|TRBD1|TRBV30|-
CAWSPDRGGGYTF
TGTGCCTGGAGTCCAGACAGGGGAGGGGGCTACACCTTC
>TRBJ1-4|-|TRBV9|-
CASSSTGDNEKLFF
TGTGCCAGCAGCTCCACCGGAGATAATGAAAAACTGTTTTTT
>TRBJ1-6|-|TRBV4-2|-
CASSQPDGRGSSYNSPLHF
TGTGCCAGCAGCCAACCCGACGGCAGGGGAAGCTCCTATAATTCACCCCTCCACTTT
>TRBJ2-1|TRBD2|TRBV7-6|-
CASSLGSGGYNEQFF
TGTGCCAGCAGCTTAGGTAGCGGGGGTTACAATGAGCAGTTCTTC
>TRBJ1-4|-|TRBV5-6|-
CASGLRVNEKLFF
TGTGCCAGCGGCCTCAGGGTTAATGAAAAACTGTTTTTT
>TRBJ2-5|TRBD2|TRBV5-1|once
CASSFSGLGLQETQYF
TGCGCCAGCAGCTTCTCGGGACTAGGGTTACAAGAGACCCAGTACTTC
>TRBJ1-2|-|TRBV6-1|-
CASSEEGGVGLNGYTF
TGTGCCAGCAGTGAAGAGGGGGGGGTAGGGTTGAATGGCTACACCTTC
>TRBJ2-2|-|TRBV7-8|-
CATASGGIGTGELFF
TGTGCCACGGCGTCAGGCGGGATCGGTACCGGGGAGCTGTTTTTT
>TRBJ2-5|TRBD1|TRBV2|-
CASSNRQGREETQYF
TGTGCCAGCAGCAACCGACAGGGTCGGGAAGAGACCCAGTACTTC
>TRBJ2-7|-|TRBV9|-
CASSPRQGGMYEQYF
TGTGCCAGCAGCCCGCGGCAGGGCGGGATGTACGAGCAGTACTTC
>TRBJ2-7|-|TRBV7-9|-
CASRGSGYEQYF
TGTGCCAGCAGGGGCAGTGGCTACGAGCAGTACTTC
>TRBJ2-1|-|TRBV7-9|-
CASSLGLGNDEQFF
TGTGCCAGCAGCCTAGGACTGGGTAACGATGAGCAGTTCTTC
>TRBJ1-2|TRBD1|TRBV25-1|-
CASSGLWTGKMDYGYTF
TGTGCCAGCAGTGGACTATGGACAGGGAAAATGGACTATGGCTACACCTTC
>TRBJ1-5|-|TRBV18|-
CASSPQGPQPQHF
TGTGCCAGCTCACCACAGGGGCCCCAGCCCCAGCATTTT
>TRBJ1-1|-|TRBV13|-
CASSLEGGGTEAFF
TGTGCCAGCAGCTTAGAGGGGGGGGGCACTGAAGCTTTCTTT
>TRBJ1-2|-|TRBV19|-
CAGRRESANYGYTF
TGTGCCGGTAGGAGGGAGAGTGCGAACTATGGCTACACCTTC
>TRBJ2-3|-|TRBV11-2|-
CASKRLVGSTDTQYF
TGTGCCAGCAAACGGCTTGTCGGGAGCACAGATACGCAGTATTTT
>TRBJ2-7|TRBD1|TRBV15|-
CATSRDLFGTAYEQYF
TGTGCCACCAGCAGAGATCTGTTCGGGACAGCCTACGAGCAGTACTTC
>TRBJ2-1|-|TRBV5-4|-
CASSLYPEGSYNEQFF
TGTGCCAGCAGCTTGTACCCGGAGGGTAGCTACAATGAGCAGTTCTTC
>TRBJ1-1|-|TRBV7-2|-
CASSPDMNTEAFF
TGTGCCAGCAGCCCGGACATGAACACTGAAGCTTTCTTT
>TRBJ2-1|-|TRBV30|-
CAWSGGGTADEQFF
TGTGCCTGGAGCGGGGGTGGGACAGCGGATGAGCAGTTCTTC
>TRBJ1-2|-|TRBV7-9|-
CASSRQDDYGYTF
TGTGCCAGCAGTAGACAGGATGACTATGGCTACACCTTC
>TRBJ2-5|TRBD2|TRBV7-2|-
CASSLAGLAGGVETQYF
TGTGCCAGCAGCTTAGCCGGACTAGCGGGAGGGGTGGAGACCCAGTACTTC
>TRBJ1-3|-|TRBV7-2|-
CASSQDTASGNTIYF
TGTGCCAGCAGCCAAGACACGGCCTCTGGAAACACCATATATTTT
>TRBJ2-7|TRBD2|TRBV5-6|-
CASSQTAGDPFEQYF
TGTGCCAGCAGTCAGACAGCGGGAGATCCCTTTGAGCAGTACTTC
>TRBJ1-6|-|TRBV9|once
CASSELNNSPLHF
TGTGCCAGCAGCGAGCTGAATAATTCACCCCTCCACTTT
>TRBJ1-1|TRBD1|TRBV30|-
CAWSPDRGRTEAFF
TGTGCCTGGAGCCCTGACAGGGGGCGAACTGAAGCTTTCTTT
>TRBJ1-1|-|TRBV13|-
CASSLGQGNTEAFF
TGTGCCAGCAGCTTAGGCCAGGGGAACACTGAAGCTTTCTTT
>TRBJ2-1|TRBD1|TRBV19|-
CASSPDRGSYNEQFF
TGTGCCAGTAGTCCAGACAGGGGCTCCTACAATGAGCAGTTCTTC
>TRBJ2-1|-|TRBV4-1|-
CASSQVSRGPAYNEQFF
TGCGCCAGCAGCCAAGTTTCGCGGGGGCCCGCCTACAATGAGCAGTTCTTC
>TRBJ2-2|-|TRBV11-3|-
CASSSTLGDRELFF
TGTGCCAGCAGCTCCACCCTGGGAGACCGGGAGCTGTTTTTT
>TRBJ1-1|-|TRBV7-9|-
CASSFPGREAFF
TGTGCCAGCAGCTTTCCAGGCCGTGAAGCTTTCTTT
>TRBJ2-7|-|TRBV7-2|-
CASSLSDLREQYF
TGTGCCAGCAGCTTATCAGACCTGAGGGAGCAGTACTTC
>TRBJ2-2|-|TRBV25-1|-
CASSGRVANTGELFF
TGTGCCAGCAGTGGCAGGGTAGCGAACACCGGGGAGCTGTTTTTT
>TRBJ2-1|TRBD2|TRBV18|-
CASSPPQTSGSSNEQFF
TGTGCCAGCTCACCACCACAAACTAGCGGGAGCTCGAATGAGCAGTTCTTC
>TRBJ2-3|TRBD2|TRBV9|once
CASSPGTSGARDTQYF
TGTGCCAGCAGCCCCGGGACTAGCGGAGCGAGAGATACGCAGTATTTT
>TRBJ2-3|-|TRBV7-6|-
CASSLPRQGGPDTQYF
TGTGCCAGCAGCTTACCCCGACAGGGAGGCCCAGATACGCAGTATTTT